Each of the 29 T cell receptor beta chains below was sequenced from the same sample in a study of T cells in Graves' hyperthyroidism and ophthalmopathy. Template material for amplifying TCR beta CDR3 regions consisted of RNA transcripts. A set of HTBI primers served as the primers for a first-round RT-PCR of the TCR CDR3. TCRdb passed the multiplex PCR reads through MiXCR, listing each CDR3 protein once. The sample includes hundreds of thousands of distinct CDR3 sequences, 12% to 15% seen only once; the top ten take roughly 10%. The sequenced sample consisted of blood. These TCRs come from a woman aged 18 to 35 with Graves' hyperthyroidism.

This sequence joins TRBV5-1 and TRBJ2-3, with D possibly TRBD2 on 6 matching bases. Per the germline V gene, CDR1 is SGHRS and CDR2 is YFSETQ. The CDR3 consists of 20 residues. V lost 0 bases to trimming and J lost 0 bases, with 23 bases between them. Written as DNA, the CDR3 is TGCGCCAGCAGCTTGGGGACCCGCACATGGAGGGTCTCTAGCACAGATACGCAGTATTTT. As protein: CASSLGTRTWRVSSTDTQYF.

This clonotype was seen ten or more times. This chain uses TRBV7-6 with TRBJ2-7; 7 nucleotides line up with TRBD2. The CDR3 runs 13 residues. The V segment lost 5 bases and the J segment 4 bases; nucleotides outside the gene matches: 5. The germline gives CDR1 SGHVS, CDR2 FNYEAQ. The CDR3 loop is CASSASGIYEQYF. DNA for the CDR3: TGTGCCAGCAGCGCAAGCGGGATTTACGAGCAGTACTTC.

This clonotype appeared many times. This rearrangement joins TRBV12-3 or TRBV12-4 to TRBJ1-1; no clear D gene. The V and J ends lost 6 bases and 0 bases respectively, with 14 bases between them. The CDR3 covers 15 residues. The CDR3 is CASSPREGVNTEAFF. CDR3 DNA: TGTGCCAGCAGCCCTAGGGAGGGAGTGAACACTGAAGCTTTCTTT.

This clonotype was counted a few times. The chain couples TRBV7-2 to TRBJ2-3; 16 nucleotides agree with TRBD2. The CDR3 is 18 amino acids. Germline lookup yields CDR1 SGHTA and CDR2 FQGNSA. Trimming took 5 bases from V and 4 from J; bases not matched to a gene: 9. The CDR3 region is CASSRNLGLAGGADTQYF. The CDR3 DNA reads TGTGCCAGCAGCCGTAACCTGGGACTAGCGGGAGGGGCAGATACGCAGTATTTT.

The J gene is TRBJ2-3, the V gene TRBV2; 8 bases are a match to TRBD2. The CDR3 totals 14 residues. Germline CDR1 reads SNHLY; CDR2 reads FYNNEI. V trimming: 8 bases; J trimming: 4 bases; junction bases outside the gene matches: 8. The CDR3 loop is CASLRGLEADTQYF. The DNA for the CDR3 is TGTGCCAGCCTCAGGGGACTAGAAGCAGATACGCAGTATTTT.

This clonotype was counted at least ten times. The gene calls are TRBV18 and TRBJ1-6; D call uncertain. V was pared by 3 bases and J by 8 bases, with 8 bases between. The CDR3 has 13 amino acids. The germline CDR1 and CDR2 sequences are KGHSH and LQKENI. The DNA for the CDR3 is TGTGCCAGCTCACCTAGGCGGGATTCACCCCTCCACTTT. Its translation is CASSPRRDSPLHF.

The chain combines TRBV10-1 with TRBJ2-7; TRBD2 is a possible D gene (6 bases). The V gene lost 3 bases and the J gene lost 4 bases, with 16 bases spanning the gap. CDR3 length equals 15 residues. Germline values: CDR1 WNHNN, CDR2 SYGVQD (reference sequence). The CDR3 sequence is CASSDAGLNVYEQYF. The CDR3 coding sequence is TGCGCCAGCAGTGATGCAGGACTAAATGTTTACGAGCAGTACTTC.

This clonotype has a handful of counts. The rearrangement joins TRBV29-1 to TRBJ2-7; unclear D gene. Germline V gives CDR1 SQVTM, CDR2 ANQGSEA. The CDR3 contains 13 residues. Trimming removed 6 bases from V and 6 bases from J, with 18 bases in between. CDR3 bases: TGCAGCGTCACCTTCCCCGCAGGCTCCGAGCAGTACTTC. Translation gives CSVTFPAGSEQYF.

The gene calls are TRBV6-4 and TRBJ1-2; possibly TRBD1 for D (6 bases). V was pared by 1 base and J by 8 bases, with 14 bases between. Per germline, CDR1 MRHNA and CDR2 SNTAGT. This CDR3 contains 14 residues. CDR3 DNA: TGTGCCAGCAGTGACTTACCTGGGGGCGACGGCTACACCTTC. Translating gives CASSDLPGGDGYTF.

This clonotype was found many times. This chain connects TRBV2 to TRBJ1-2; D ambiguous. The CDR3 loop spans 14 amino acids. The V gene lost 4 bases and the J gene lost 8 bases, with 17 bases spanning the gap. CDR1 SNHLY and CDR2 FYNNEI come from the germline V gene. CDR3 DNA sequence: TGTGCCAGCAGTGTTTTTAGGAGTGAGGACGGCTACACCTTC. This sequence encodes CASSVFRSEDGYTF.

This rearrangement joins TRBV20-1 to TRBJ1-3; the D gene is possibly TRBD1 (6 bases). The length of the CDR3 is 15 residues. The V end was cut by 5 bases, the J end by 0 bases, with 14 bases between. CDR1 is DFQATT and CDR2 is SNEGSKA in the germline V gene (reference sequence). CDR3 in DNA: TGCAGTGCTCGGGACACCCCGAGCTCTGGAAACACCATATATTTT. It translates to CSARDTPSSGNTIYF.

The chain combines TRBV6-5 with TRBJ2-5, with a weak D call TRBD1 (6 bases). The CDR3 sequence is 15 residues long. Germline V gives CDR1 MNHEY, CDR2 SVGAGI. Trimming shortened V by 2 bases and J by 5 bases, and 15 bases separated the two germline ends. The CDR3 nucleotides read TGTGCCAGCAGTTACCCCACAGGGAATGGCGAGACCCAGTACTTC. Translation: CASSYPTGNGETQYF.

This clonotype was seen more than once but under ten times. Written as DNA, the CDR3 is TGCGCCAGCAGCCCTCGAGTAGTAACTTACAATGAGCAGTTCTTC. It translates to CASSPRVVTYNEQFF. The chain recombines TRBV5-1 with TRBJ2-1; D ambiguous. The germline CDR1 and CDR2 sequences are SGHRS and YFSETQ. V lost 4 bases, J lost 4 bases, and 15 bases lay in between. The CDR3 runs 15 residues.

This clonotype appeared many times. V gene TRBV6-2 or TRBV6-3 combines with J gene TRBJ1-5; D is undetermined. This CDR3 spans 14 amino acids. Germline V gene data show CDR1 as MNHEY and CDR2 as SVGEGT. The V end lost 11 bases, the J end lost 8 bases, and 22 bases lay between the germline ends. The CDR3 spells CARPQDCPIKPQHF. CDR3 in DNA: TGTGCCCGTCCTCAAGACTGCCCCATTAAGCCCCAGCATTTT.

This clonotype was picked up a small number of times. This chain links TRBV10-3 with TRBJ2-3; D not certain. Germline V CDR1 and CDR2: ENHRY, SYGVKD. V lost 0 bases, J lost 5 bases, and 6 bases lay in between. The CDR3 contains 13 residues. This chain's CDR3 is CAISESGKDTQYF. The CDR3 DNA reads TGTGCCATCAGTGAGTCTGGGAAAGATACGCAGTATTTT.

The V call is TRBV30, the J call TRBJ1-1; D call uncertain. V lost 0 bases and J 4 bases, leaving 6 bases between the germline ends. Germline CDR1 is GTSNPN and CDR2 is SVGIG (reference sequence). The CDR3 length is 12 residues. The DNA of the CDR3 is TGTGCCTGGAGTGTACGAGGCACTGAAGCTTTCTTT. Amino acids: CAWSVRGTEAFF.

This clonotype was seen a handful of times. CDR3 residues: CASSYLGEKLFF. CDR3 in DNA: TGTGCCAGCAGTTACTTGGGAGAAAAACTGTTTTTT. V is TRBV6-6 and J is TRBJ1-4; D unclear. The CDR3 has 12 amino acids. Looked up from germline, CDR1 is MNHNY and CDR2 is SVGAGI (reference sequence). Between the trimmed V and J ends, which lost 1 base and 8 bases, there was a span of 5 bases.

The V call is TRBV5-4, the J call TRBJ2-7, with 8 bases aligning to TRBD2. The V gene's germline CDR1 is SGHNT and CDR2 YYREEE (reference sequence). This CDR3 region has 15 residues. The V gene end was trimmed by 4 bases and the J gene end by 2 bases; junction bases not matched to a gene: 8. The CDR3 here is CASSVSTSAAYEQYF. The CDR3 region has the DNA TGTGCCAGCAGCGTATCGACTAGCGCCGCCTACGAGCAGTACTTC.

This clonotype was seen a handful of times. This clone may be a read error of a much larger clone one base away. This chain connects TRBV28 to TRBJ1-4; D is unresolved. Germline assignment: CDR1 MDHEN and CDR2 SYDVKM. Trimming removed 3 bases at V and 2 bases at J, with 10 bases between. CDR3 size: 15 residues. In DNA form, the CDR3 reads TGTGCCAGCAGTTTCATGGTCAGCACTAATGAAAAACTGTTTTTT. Amino acids: CASSFMVSTNEKLFF.

This clonotype was seen at least ten times. The J gene is TRBJ2-2, the V gene TRBV18, with a possible D match to TRBD2 (5 bases). V lost 3 bases, J lost 2 bases, and 10 bases lay in between. Germline CDR1 KGHSH, CDR2 LQKENI. The CDR3 has 15 amino acids. CDR3 protein: CASSPKTGNTGELFF. The CDR3 nucleotides are TGTGCCAGCTCACCTAAGACGGGAAACACCGGGGAGCTGTTTTTT.

This clonotype was observed many times. The chain couples TRBV29-1 to TRBJ2-3, with 9 bases identical to TRBD1. Germline V gives CDR1 SQVTM, CDR2 ANQGSEA. J gave up 3 bases and V 7 bases, and 11 bases lay outside the gene matches. The CDR3 is 15 residues long. CDR3 coding DNA: TGCAGCGCCGAACGAGGGACAGGGTGGACAGATACGCAGTATTTT. Translation: CSAERGTGWTDTQYF.

As concerns this clonotype: This sequence may be a read error, since a much larger clone differs from it by one base. This chain links TRBV30 with TRBJ2-1; 12 nucleotides line up with TRBD2. CDR1 is GTSNPN, CDR2 SVGIG, per germline (reference sequence). The CDR3 loop spans 14 amino acids. The CDR3 loop reads CAWGVLAGGDEQFF. As DNA, the CDR3 is TGTGCCTGGGGTGTGCTAGCGGGAGGGGATGAGCAGTTCTTC.

This clonotype was seen ten or more times. The V gene is TRBV15, the J gene TRBJ2-1; a possible D gene is TRBD2 (6 bases). V lost 6 bases, J lost 2 bases, and 8 bases lay in between. Looked up from germline, CDR1 is LNHNV and CDR2 is YYDKDF (reference sequence). The CDR3 totals 13 residues. The DNA for the CDR3 is TGTGCCACCAGGGCTAGCGCCTACAATGAGCAGTTCTTC. The encoded protein is CATRASAYNEQFF.

The chain joins TRBV5-5 to TRBJ1-5; D remains unclear. The CDR3 runs to 14 residues. The V end was cut by 1 base, the J end by 9 bases, with 14 bases between. Germline lookup yields CDR1 SGHKS and CDR2 YYEKEE (reference sequence). DNA for the CDR3: TGTGCCAGCAGCTTGATATCGGGAGACTCGCCCCAGCATTTT. Amino acid sequence: CASSLISGDSPQHF. Complete variable domain (other parts from reference TRBV5-5 and TRBJ1-5): DAGVTQSPTHLIKTRGQQVTLRCSPISGHKSVSWYQQVLGQGPQFIFQYYEKEERGRGNFPDRFSARQFPNYSSELNVNALLLGDSALYLCASSLISGDSPQHFGDGTRLSIL.

This clonotype was observed at least ten times. The chain joins TRBV28 to TRBJ2-1; no firm D call. This CDR3 has 15 amino acids. The germline gives CDR1 MDHEN, CDR2 SYDVKM. Trimming shortened V by 5 bases and J by 5 bases, and 16 bases separated the two germline ends. CDR3 sequence reads: CASSLPSPPHNEQFF. Written as DNA, the CDR3 is TGTGCCAGCAGTCTACCTAGTCCTCCCCACAATGAGCAGTTCTTC.

V gene TRBV2 combines with J gene TRBJ1-1; weak D call: TRBD1 (5 bases). V was trimmed by 5 bases and J by 1 base, leaving 14 bases between them. This CDR3 is built from 15 residues. Germline V CDR1 and CDR2: SNHLY, FYNNEI. This CDR3 is CASSRQGPTNTEAFF. CDR3 bases: TGTGCCAGCAGTCGGCAGGGACCCACGAACACTGAAGCTTTCTTT.

This clonotype was picked up many times. The gene calls are TRBV7-2 and TRBJ1-3, with D unclear. Germline CDR1 and CDR2: SGHTA and FQGNSA. V shed 1 base and J shed 2 bases, with 12 bases lying between them. The CDR3 spans 16 residues. CDR3 loop: CASSLGVAAAGNTIYF. Here the CDR3 DNA reads TGTGCCAGCAGCTTAGGAGTGGCAGCTGCTGGAAACACCATATATTTT.

As for this clonotype: Sequence at one end of the junction differs from germline and may be a read error. The rearrangement links TRBV28 to TRBJ2-5, with D unresolved. Gene TRBJ2-1 matches the end of the DNA better, so the J call may be wrong. Looked up from germline, CDR1 is MDHEN and CDR2 is SYDVKM. CDR3 size: 17 residues. CDR3 DNA sequence: TGTGCCGGCAGTTTATTCGGTGGCAGCACCTTCCAAGAGACCCAGTTCTTC. It translates to CAGSLFGGSTFQETQFF.

The chain combines TRBV11-2 with TRBJ1-6, with D uncertain. V lost 6 bases and J 0 bases, leaving 9 bases between the germline ends. Germline-derived CDR1 and CDR2 are SGHAT and FQNNGV. There are 15 residues in the CDR3. Written as DNA, the CDR3 is TGTGCCAGCAGGAGTAACAGCTCCTATAATTCACCCCTCCACTTT. As protein: CASRSNSSYNSPLHF.